The clone carrying this T cell receptor beta chain was seen a few times. Its antigen is unknown. Unique molecular identifiers tagged the TCRbeta library. TCRdb passed the PCR reads through MiXCR, listing each CDR3 protein once. The data contain some 200,000 distinct CDR3 sequences, about 7% of them singletons. The sample belongs to a study of T-cell reconstitution after alpha-beta-depleted transplantation in children. Study-level findings and limits: Fresh T-cell production supplied most of the T-cell counts and diversity seen one year after transplant. Some patients' high day-60 TCRbeta diversity was traced to surviving recipient T cells and thymic progenitors.

This material consisted of PBMCs, taken before TCRalphabeta/CD19-depleted stem cell transplant. The receptor comes from a boy aged 2-15 years with acute lymphoblastic leukemia, due to receive a stem cell transplant.

The CDR3, as DNA: TGTGCCAGCAGTTTCGTACAGGGTGCGACTGAAGCTTTCTTT. Its translation: CASSFVQGATEAFF. The V and J genes are TRBV6-2 or TRBV6-3 and TRBJ1-1, with a possible D match to TRBD1 (6 bases). From germline, CDR1 is MNHEY and CDR2 SVGEGT. V was clipped by 4 bases and J by 5 bases, with 14 bases between them. There are 14 residues in the CDR3.